One sample yielded the 6 T cell receptor beta chains listed below, sequenced in a study of shared clonotypes between healthy human individuals (dated by TCRdb to 2018 to 2020). Receptor amplification or capture employed the immunoSEQ multiplex PCR assay. The source is immuneACCESS, and TCRdb retained only in-frame sequences with V and J called. Part of the clones is not carried over; for the studies checked, unresolved V genes explain less than half of this, and the remainder is unexplained. This sample is represented by fewer than 800,000 clones; about 91% of them were singletons. Nearly 25% of the sample goes to the ten largest clones. For the CD8 naive samples, CD45RO-negative cells were positively selected for CCR7, yielding a CD45RA+CCR7+ population from which TemRA cells were excluded. Sequencing was carried out using naive CD8+ T cells sorted from blood. In the paper's terms, the cell subset or site label means: CD45RA+CCR7+. These receptors were collected from a man aged 30 to 39 in good health.

CDR3 nucleotide sequence: TGTGCCAGCAGTGATTTGTCGGGAAGCTCCTACAATGAGCAGTTCTTC. Translation: CASSDLSGSSYNEQFF. V usage is TRBV2 and J usage is TRBJ2-1; TRBD2 might be the D (5 bases). Per germline, CDR1 SNHLY and CDR2 FYNNEI. Trimming removed 3 bases at V and 0 bases at J, with 12 bases between. The CDR3 sequence is 16 residues long.

This clone was seen a handful of times. V usage is TRBV7-2 and J usage is TRBJ2-1; the D gene is possibly TRBD1 (5 bases). Germline V CDR1 and CDR2: SGHTA, FQGNSA. The CDR3 covers 13 residues. V gave up 8 bases and J gave up 3 bases, with 11 bases separating them. Here the CDR3 reads CASGATNYNEQFF. CDR3 DNA sequence: TGTGCCAGCGGGGCAACGAACTACAATGAGCAGTTCTTC.

This clone occurred once. The chain carries TRBV25-1 and TRBJ2-7; possibly TRBD2 for D (6 bases). Trimming took off 1 base at V and 5 bases at J, with 15 bases between the two ends. Germline V lookup: CDR1 MGHDK, CDR2 SYGVNS. This CDR3 comprises 15 residues. The CDR3 DNA reads TGTGCCAGCAGTGAATCAACCCAGGGAGGCAACGAGCAGTACTTC. Translated, it gives CASSESTQGGNEQYF.

This chain joins TRBV5-1 and TRBJ1-5; 9 bases map to TRBD1. Germline-derived CDR1 and CDR2 are SGHRS and YFSETQ. After removal of 3 bases from V and 1 base from J, the junction contained 2 bases not matched to a gene. The CDR3 consists of 15 residues. CDR3 coding DNA: TGCGCCAGCAGCTGGGGGACAGGGAGCAATCAGCCCCAGCATTTT. Its protein is CASSWGTGSNQPQHF.

This chain joins TRBV6-1 and TRBJ2-1; D call uncertain. V was trimmed by 2 bases and J by 6 bases, leaving 17 bases between them. The length of the CDR3 is 16 residues. Per germline, CDR1 MNHNS and CDR2 SASEGT. CDR3 protein: CASSEPRDPGPNEQFF. CDR3 nucleotide sequence: TGTGCCAGCAGTGAACCCCGCGACCCCGGACCCAATGAGCAGTTCTTC.

This clone was recorded only once. V usage is TRBV5-5 and J usage is TRBJ2-2; 14 bases agree with TRBD2. Per the germline V gene, CDR1 is SGHKS and CDR2 is YYEKEE (reference sequence). This CDR3 region has 16 residues. J was trimmed by 8 bases and V by 4 bases; bases with no gene match: 7. The CDR3 DNA sequence: TGTGCCAGCAGCCAGACTAGCGGGAGGGCCATTGGGGAGCTGTTTTTT. It translates to CASSQTSGRAIGELFF.